The clone carrying this T cell receptor (beta chain) has a count of ten or more. Researchers made TCR beta libraries by using iRepertoire HTBI primers and running Arm-PCR on CDR3 regions. TCRdb fed the multiplex PCR reads into MiXCR, producing one record per CDR3 protein. Of 320,000 or so distinct CDR3 sequences listed, 18% were seen once; the top ten hold more than 30%. This sample was taken from a study of regulatory T cells in long-lasting Graves disease. The germline V and J ends were trimmed by 4 bases and 7 bases, with 10 bases remaining between them. Germline CDR1 reads MNHEY; CDR2 reads SVGAGI. CDR3 length equals 12 residues. Time point described: newly diagnosed GD, antithyroid drugs for less than 3 months. The TCR library was prepared using RNA isolated from PBMCs.

This chain links TRBV6-5 with TRBJ1-2; D unresolved. The sequenced sample was peripheral blood mononuclear cells (PBMCs), obtained at new diagnosis, from a patient treated with antithyroid drugs. This receptor was taken from a female donor with Graves disease. The CDR3 coding sequence is TGTGCCAGCAGTTCCTCAATTTTTGGCTACACCTTC. This encodes CASSSSIFGYTF.